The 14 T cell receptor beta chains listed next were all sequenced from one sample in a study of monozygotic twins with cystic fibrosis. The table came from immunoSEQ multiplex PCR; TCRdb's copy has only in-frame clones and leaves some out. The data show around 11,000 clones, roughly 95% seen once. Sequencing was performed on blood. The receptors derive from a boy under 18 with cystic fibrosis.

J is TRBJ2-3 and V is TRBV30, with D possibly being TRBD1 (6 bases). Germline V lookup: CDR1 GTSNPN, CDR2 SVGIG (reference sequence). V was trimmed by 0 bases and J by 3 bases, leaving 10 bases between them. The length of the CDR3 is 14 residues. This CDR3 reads CAWSVYRVTDTQYF. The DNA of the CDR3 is TGTGCCTGGAGTGTCTACAGGGTAACAGATACGCAGTATTTT.

The CDR3 sequence is CASSVVGRGGNEQFF. The CDR3 nucleotides are TGTGCCAGCAGCGTAGTCGGCAGGGGAGGGAATGAGCAGTTCTTC. The V and J genes are TRBV9 and TRBJ2-1, with TRBD2 as a possible D gene (7 bases). Looked up from germline, CDR1 is SGDLS and CDR2 is YYNGEE. Trimming left V 0 bases short and J 7 bases short, with 14 bases between. This CDR3 comprises 15 residues.

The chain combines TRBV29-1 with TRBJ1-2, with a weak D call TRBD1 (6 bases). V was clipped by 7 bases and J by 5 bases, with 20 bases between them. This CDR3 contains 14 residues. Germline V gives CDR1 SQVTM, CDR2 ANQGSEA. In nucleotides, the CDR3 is TGCAGCGCCAAAGGGGGGTACACCAATTATGGCTACACCTTC. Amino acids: CSAKGGYTNYGYTF.

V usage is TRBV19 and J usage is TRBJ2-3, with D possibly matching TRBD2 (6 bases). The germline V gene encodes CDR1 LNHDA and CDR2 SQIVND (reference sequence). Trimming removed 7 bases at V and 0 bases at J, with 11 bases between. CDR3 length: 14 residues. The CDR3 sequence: CASKASASTDTQYF. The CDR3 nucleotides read TGTGCCAGTAAGGCTAGCGCTAGCACAGATACGCAGTATTTT.

CDR3 sequence: CASSPETGHVYEQYF. DNA of the CDR3: TGTGCCAGCTCACCCGAGACGGGACACGTCTACGAGCAGTACTTC. The chain is built from TRBV18 and TRBJ2-7; a possible D gene is TRBD1 (6 bases). This CDR3 is built from 15 residues. Germline CDR1 and CDR2: KGHSH and LQKENI. V lost 3 bases, J lost 3 bases, and 15 bases lay in between.

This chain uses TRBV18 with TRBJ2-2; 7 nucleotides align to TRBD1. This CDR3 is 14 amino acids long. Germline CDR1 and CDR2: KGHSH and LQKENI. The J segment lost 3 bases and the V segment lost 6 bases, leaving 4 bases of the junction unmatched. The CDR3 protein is CASSLGTDTGELFF. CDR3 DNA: TGTGCCAGCTCGCTCGGGACAGACACCGGGGAGCTGTTTTTT.

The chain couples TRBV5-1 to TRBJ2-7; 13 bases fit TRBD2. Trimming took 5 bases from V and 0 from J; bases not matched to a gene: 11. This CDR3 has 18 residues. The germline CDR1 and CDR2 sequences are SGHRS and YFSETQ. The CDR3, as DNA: TGCGCCAGCAGTCGTGGGACTAGCGGGACAAGGAGCTCCTACGAGCAGTACTTC. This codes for CASSRGTSGTRSSYEQYF.

In DNA form, the CDR3 reads TGTGCCAGCAGCTTGGGACAGACCGAAAAACTGTTTTTT. Amino acid sequence: CASSLGQTEKLFF. This chain links TRBV5-6 with TRBJ1-4, with a weak D call TRBD1 (5 bases). The CDR3 runs 13 residues. The germline CDR1 and CDR2 sequences are SGHDT and YYEEEE. With 0 bases removed from V and 8 bases from J, the gap between germline ends came to 8 bases.

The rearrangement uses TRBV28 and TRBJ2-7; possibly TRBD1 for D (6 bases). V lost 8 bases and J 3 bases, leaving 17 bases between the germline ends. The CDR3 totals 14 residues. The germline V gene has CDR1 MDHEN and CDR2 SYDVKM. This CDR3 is CASANRVPGYEQYF. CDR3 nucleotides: TGTGCCAGCGCTAACAGGGTTCCGGGCTACGAGCAGTACTTC. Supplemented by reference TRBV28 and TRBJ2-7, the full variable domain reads DVKVTQSSRYLVKRTGEKVFLECVQDMDHENMFWYRQDPGLGLRLIYFSYDVKMKEKGDIPEGYSVSREKKERFSLILESASTNQTSMYLCASANRVPGYEQYFGPGTRLTVT.

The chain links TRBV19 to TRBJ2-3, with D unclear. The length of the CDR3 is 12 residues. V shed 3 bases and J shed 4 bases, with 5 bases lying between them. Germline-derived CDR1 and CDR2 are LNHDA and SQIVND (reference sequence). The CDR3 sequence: CASSIPPDTQYF. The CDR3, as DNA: TGTGCCAGTAGTATCCCGCCAGATACGCAGTATTTT.

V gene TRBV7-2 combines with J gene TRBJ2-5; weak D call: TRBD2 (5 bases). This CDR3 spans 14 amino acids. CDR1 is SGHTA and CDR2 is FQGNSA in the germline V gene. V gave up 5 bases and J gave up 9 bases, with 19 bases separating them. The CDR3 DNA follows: TGTGCCAGCAGCCCCCCTGGGCTAGCCCTACCCCAGTACTTC. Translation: CASSPPGLALPQYF.

The CDR3 spells CASSLDVMQFF. CDR3 nucleotide sequence: TGCGCCAGCAGCTTGGATGTAATGCAGTTCTTC. This sequence joins TRBV5-1 and TRBJ2-1; D gene ambiguous. Germline lookup yields CDR1 SGHRS and CDR2 YFSETQ. V gave up 0 bases and J gave up 12 bases, with 7 bases separating them. This CDR3 has 11 amino acids.

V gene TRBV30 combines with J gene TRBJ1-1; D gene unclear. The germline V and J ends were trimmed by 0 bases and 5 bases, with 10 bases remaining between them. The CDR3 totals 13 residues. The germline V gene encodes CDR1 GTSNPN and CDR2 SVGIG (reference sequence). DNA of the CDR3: TGTGCCTGGAGTGTTAACGGAGGGACTGAAGCTTTCTTT. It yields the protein CAWSVNGGTEAFF.

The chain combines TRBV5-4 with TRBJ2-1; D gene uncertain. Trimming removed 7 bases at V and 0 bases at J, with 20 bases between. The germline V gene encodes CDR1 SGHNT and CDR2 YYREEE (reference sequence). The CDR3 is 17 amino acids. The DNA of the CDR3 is TGTGCCAGCGTAAGAATTGAGAAAACCAGCTCCTACAATGAGCAGTTCTTC. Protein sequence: CASVRIEKTSSYNEQFF.